The 7 T cell receptor beta chains in this list originate from one sample, sequenced in a study of T-cell reconstitution after alpha-beta-depleted transplantation in children. Library preparation (for TCRbeta) was performed with unique molecular identifiers. TCRdb re-analysed the PCR reads in MiXCR, keeping a single row per CDR3 protein. Here the sample spans approximately 800,000 distinct CDR3 sequences, around 15% being singletons. The sequenced sample was PBMCs, mostly from graft donor cells, obtained 360 days after TCRalphabeta/CD19-depleted stem cell transplant. The receptors here all came from a male patient younger than 18 who had a stem cell transplant for acute lymphoblastic leukemia, so the T cells may come from the graft donor.

The J gene is TRBJ1-4, the V gene TRBV24-1; 9 bases line up with TRBD1. CDR3 length equals 15 residues. Unmatched junction bases numbered 5, after V lost 2 bases and J lost 8 bases. CDR1 is KGHDR and CDR2 is SFDVKD in the germline V gene. The CDR3 DNA is TGTGCCACCAGTGATTCCGGGACAGGGAGGGAAAAACTGTTTTTT. It encodes CATSDSGTGREKLFF.

V usage is TRBV11-1 and J usage is TRBJ2-1, with TRBD2 identical over 13 bases. The CDR3 sequence is 16 residues long. V was pared by 3 bases and J by 8 bases, with 7 bases of the junction left unmatched. CDR1 is SGHAT and CDR2 is FQDESV in the germline V gene (reference sequence). The CDR3 nucleotides read TGTGCCAGCAGCTTGGGACTAGCGGGAACGGGTGATGAGCAGTTCTTC. Protein product: CASSLGLAGTGDEQFF. Combining the CDR3 with reference TRBV11-1 and TRBJ2-1 gives the whole variable domain EAEVAQSPRYKITEKSQAVAFWCDPISGHATLYWYRQILGQGPELLVQFQDESVVDDSQLPKDRFSAERLKGVDSTLKIQPAELGDSAMYLCASSLGLAGTGDEQFFGPGTRLTVL.

The chain recombines TRBV7-2 with TRBJ2-1; 7 nucleotides line up with TRBD2. With V trimmed by 4 bases and J by 6 bases, 9 bases remained unmatched. Germline values: CDR1 SGHTA, CDR2 FQGNSA. The CDR3 covers 15 residues. The CDR3: CASSSSSGRPNEQFF. The DNA for the CDR3 is TGTGCCAGCAGCTCGTCTAGCGGCCGCCCCAATGAGCAGTTCTTC.

There are a few counts of this clonotype. This rearrangement joins TRBV29-1 to TRBJ1-1; D is ambiguous. The CDR3 length is 14 residues. Germline CDR1 is SQVTM and CDR2 is ANQGSEA. V dropped 7 bases and J dropped 0 bases, with 15 bases sitting between them. For the CDR3, the DNA is TGCAGCGCCCACCGGACGGTTATGAACACTGAAGCTTTCTTT. Protein sequence: CSAHRTVMNTEAFF. Full variable domain (missing parts from reference TRBV29-1 and TRBJ1-1): SAVISQKPSRDICQRGTSLTIQCQVDSQVTMMFWYRQQPGQSLTLIATANQGSEATYESGFVIDKFPISRPNLTFSTLTVSNMSPEDSSIYLCSAHRTVMNTEAFFGQGTRLTVV.

This clonotype was counted between two and nine times. The chain combines TRBV4-1 with TRBJ2-5; tentatively, D is TRBD1 or TRBD2 (5 bases each). Per germline, CDR1 MGHRA and CDR2 YSYEKL. CDR3 length: 16 residues. V was pared by 1 base and J by 2 bases, with 14 bases between. DNA for the CDR3: TGCGCCAGCAGCCAAGGGCCGGGACGCACTCAAGAGACCCAGTACTTC. It translates to CASSQGPGRTQETQYF.

V and J are TRBV12-3 or TRBV12-4 and TRBJ2-2; 7 bases line up with TRBD1. V gave up 1 base and J gave up 5 bases; unmatched junction bases: 13. The length of the CDR3 is 18 residues. Written as DNA, the CDR3 is TGTGCCAGCAGTTTAGGGCAGGGGGTACCTTTAAGTACCGGGGAGCTGTTTTTT. Its protein product is CASSLGQGVPLSTGELFF.

In this sample, this clonotype turned up a few times. V gene TRBV20-1 combines with J gene TRBJ2-5; maybe TRBD1 (6 bases). Per germline, CDR1 DFQATT and CDR2 SNEGSKA (reference sequence). Deletions cut 5 bases from V and 4 bases from J, with 8 bases between. The CDR3 is 11 amino acids. The CDR3 coding sequence is TGCAGTGCTCCCAGGGGAGAGACCCAGTACTTC. Translation: CSAPRGETQYF.